This T cell receptor (beta chain) was obtained from a study of ipilimumab plus nivolumab after autologous stem cell transplantation. In the study overall: Typical patient got about 5 ipilimumab doses and about eight nivolumab doses (median).

The study's findings and limits: Authors suggest TCR repertoire, Treg phenotype and gut microbiota support further study.

There are 14 residues in the CDR3. Trimming shortened V by 2 bases and J by 2 bases, and 9 bases separated the two germline ends. Per germline, CDR1 SGHRS and CDR2 YFSETQ. The method was immunoSEQ multiplex PCR; TCRdb's version includes in-frame clones alone and lacks a portion of them. The table lists 17,000 or so clones, 70% to 85% of them singletons, with less than 40% in the top ten. Of note for this clone: Its antigen is undetermined.

Patients got ipilimumab 1 mg/kg beginning 14 to 28 days post-transplant. Through week 26, nivolumab 3 mg/kg IV was given weeks 1, 4, 7, 10, then biweekly. The rearrangement uses TRBV5-1 and TRBJ2-3, with a weak D call TRBD2 (7 bases). This clonotype was sampled from a male donor with diffuse large B-cell lymphoma. Sequenced here: PBMCs, sampled in a trial of ipilimumab plus nivolumab as post-transplant consolidation. CDR3 sequence reads: CASSLGGATDTQYF. The CDR3, as DNA: TGCGCCAGCAGCTTAGGGGGGGCCACAGATACGCAGTATTTT.